This entry is about one T cell receptor (beta chain). The antigen is not known. These data belong to a study of cytomegalovirus exposure and HLA in healthy donors. On the study more broadly: As released early, the data held roughly 85 million unique TCRs from HLA-typed donors. Points from the study as a whole: In an earlier analysis, most TCR beta V segments were productive about 87% or about 30% of the time. A later analysis appeared to link common viral pathogens to several of the most significant clusters.

The study ran its PCR with 60 Vbeta and 13 Jbeta primers. Clones were sequenced by immunoSEQ multiplex PCR, and TCRdb holds only the in-frame ones, with some missing. Of some 70,000 clones detected, roughly four fifths appear once; the ten largest clones hold 1.5% to 2%. This TCR was sampled from a young man in good health and CMV-seronegative. Sequenced: PBMCs.

The CDR3 nucleotides are TGTGCCAGCACCCCCGGGGACTCTTATTACGAGCAGTACTTC. It is translated as CASTPGDSYYEQYF. The V gene is TRBV7-2, the J gene TRBJ2-7, with D possibly TRBD2 on 6 matching bases. This CDR3 spans 14 amino acids. V lost 7 bases and J lost 4, with 17 bases in between. Per germline, CDR1 SGHTA and CDR2 FQGNSA.